A selection of T cell receptor beta chains follows, all from one sample in a study of T-cell memory formation after mild COVID-19. TCRdb re-derived calls from the 5' RACE reads in MiXCR, one entry per CDR3 protein. The sample has about 360,000 distinct CDR3 sequences; roughly 14% are singletons. The sample comprised PBMCs or a T cell subset sorted from them (not recorded which). The receptors derive from a man between 18 and 29 years old who had mild COVID-19 (a few samples of this study predate the infection). Cell type and time point are not known. The CDR3 runs from the conserved cysteine through the conserved F or W. A D gene is named only where the DNA matches it firmly. Clone size appears in some rows only: once, few, many, or a class for an expanded clone.

>TRBD1|TRBJ2-5|-|TRBV11-2
CASSVRKGAPQETQYF
TGTGCCAGCAGCGTTCGAAAGGGGGCGCCTCAAGAGACCCAGTACTTC
>-|TRBJ2-7|many|TRBV7-6
CASSSTGDRKYEQYF
TGTGCCAGCAGCTCAACCGGCGACAGGAAATACGAGCAGTACTTC
>-|TRBJ2-4|few|TRBV4-1
CASSPRARGQENIQYF
TGCGCCAGCAGTCCAAGGGCTAGGGGTCAGGAAAACATTCAGTACTTC
>-|TRBJ2-1|-|TRBV18
CASSRSGRGVNEQFF
TGTGCCAGCTCACGATCGGGACGAGGAGTAAATGAGCAGTTCTTC
>TRBD2|TRBJ2-1|many|TRBV6-5
CASSYSGKTYNEQFF
TGTGCCAGCAGTTATAGCGGGAAAACCTACAATGAGCAGTTCTTC
>-|TRBJ1-2|-|TRBV18
CASSPPNSWTDYGYTF
TGTGCCAGCTCACCCCCGAATTCTTGGACAGACTATGGCTACACCTTC
>-|TRBJ1-4|-|TRBV29-1
CSVGVGNYEKLFF
TGCAGCGTTGGAGTGGGGAACTATGAAAAACTGTTTTTT
>-|TRBJ1-5|many|TRBV7-2
CASQGYNQPQHF
TGTGCCAGCCAGGGGTACAATCAGCCCCAGCATTTT
>-|TRBJ1-2|few|TRBV3-1
CASSRAEGYTF
TGTGCCAGCAGCCGCGCGGAGGGCTACACCTTC
>-|TRBJ1-1|-|TRBV6-5
CASSYSGVWGNTEAFF
TGTGCCAGCAGTTACTCCGGGGTGTGGGGGAACACTGAAGCTTTCTTT
>-|TRBJ1-1|few|TRBV29-1
CSAYLMNTEAFF
TGCAGCGCTTACCTAATGAACACTGAAGCTTTCTTT
>TRBD2|TRBJ2-5|few|TRBV7-2
CASSSVAGEGETQYF
TGTGCCAGCAGCTCCGTAGCGGGAGAGGGGGAGACCCAGTACTTC
>-|TRBJ1-3|few|TRBV5-1
CASSSDPSGNTIYF
TGCGCCAGCAGCTCGGACCCCTCTGGAAACACCATATATTTT
>-|TRBJ1-6|few|TRBV3-1
CASSPPGAPLHF
TGTGCCAGCAGCCCCCCGGGAGCACCCCTCCACTTT
>TRBD2|TRBJ2-1|few|TRBV12-3/TRBV12-4
CASTSGRGGYNEQFF
TGTGCCAGCACCTCCGGGAGGGGGGGTTACAATGAGCAGTTCTTC
>-|TRBJ1-2|-|TRBV20-1
CSAREAYGYTF
TGCAGTGCTAGAGAGGCCTATGGCTACACCTTC
>TRBD2|TRBJ2-1|-|TRBV27
CASSFRGVSHEQFF
TGTGCCAGCAGTTTTCGGGGGGTGAGTCATGAGCAGTTCTTC
>TRBD1|TRBJ1-2|few|TRBV25-1
CASSQGEWYGYTF
TGTGCCAGCAGCCAGGGGGAATGGTATGGCTACACCTTC
>-|TRBJ2-4|-|TRBV4-3
CASSGTVRGIQYF
TGCGCCAGCAGCGGGACTGTCCGGGGAATTCAGTACTTC
>-|TRBJ2-7|few|TRBV6-5
CASSYSRGGRSRYEQYF
TGTGCCAGCAGTTACTCGAGGGGGGGCAGGAGTCGTTACGAGCAGTACTTC
>TRBD2|TRBJ2-2|few|TRBV6-5
CASSAGGGTGELFF
TGTGCCAGCTCCGCCGGGGGGGGCACCGGGGAGCTGTTTTTT
>TRBD2|TRBJ2-2|many|TRBV20-1
CSAQTGGATGELFF
TGCAGTGCTCAGACGGGGGGGGCGACCGGGGAGCTGTTTTTT
>TRBD2|TRBJ2-7|many|TRBV4-1
CASSQDGFRTSGGFSSYEQYF
TGCGCCAGCAGCCAAGACGGATTCCGGACTAGCGGGGGGTTCAGCTCCTACGAGCAGTACTTC
>TRBD2|TRBJ2-5|-|TRBV4-3
CASSQGGLAGGPRETQYF
TGCGCCAGCAGCCAAGGGGGACTAGCGGGGGGCCCTCGGGAGACCCAGTACTTC
>-|TRBJ1-2|-|TRBV12-3/TRBV12-4
CASTRGAYGYTF
TGTGCCAGCACCCGTGGGGCCTATGGCTACACCTTC
>-|TRBJ2-2|many|TRBV4-3
CASSQGDSGELFF
TGCGCCAGCAGCCAAGGGGATTCCGGGGAGCTGTTTTTT
>-|TRBJ2-1|-|TRBV9
CASSLRLEVWHNEQFF
TGTGCCAGCAGCCTGCGACTAGAGGTATGGCACAATGAGCAGTTCTTC
>TRBD2|TRBJ2-3|few|TRBV7-2
CASSLAAGGRDTQYF
TGTGCCAGCAGCTTAGCGGCGGGGGGTCGGGATACGCAGTATTTT
>-|TRBJ1-5|-|TRBV20-1
CSARVEGNQPQHF
TGCAGTGCTAGAGTGGAGGGGAATCAGCCCCAGCATTTT
>-|TRBJ2-4|many|TRBV7-9
CASSSLKNIQYF
TGTGCCAGCAGCTCCTTAAAAAACATTCAGTACTTC
>-|TRBJ2-3|-|TRBV28
CASRGGGGSTDTQYF
TGTGCCAGCAGAGGGGGGGGCGGGAGCACAGATACGCAGTATTTT
>-|TRBJ1-2|-|TRBV6-5
CASRTGSGGYTF
TGTGCCAGCAGAACAGGTTCGGGTGGCTACACCTTC
>TRBD1|TRBJ1-5|-|TRBV6-2/TRBV6-3
CASSYLRGAGGTAEPQHF
TGTGCCAGCAGTTACTTGAGGGGGGCAGGGGGAACTGCGGAGCCCCAGCATTTT
>-|TRBJ1-3|few|TRBV12-3/TRBV12-4
CASSLTGGGNTIYF
TGTGCCAGCAGTTTAACTGGGGGAGGAAACACCATATATTTT
>-|TRBJ2-1|many|TRBV11-2
CASSLEGPDLIGGNEQFF
TGTGCCAGCAGCTTAGAAGGGCCGGATTTGATTGGGGGCAATGAGCAGTTCTTC
>TRBD2|TRBJ2-5|-|TRBV15
CATSRDPGGETQYF
TGTGCCACCAGCAGAGATCCGGGGGGAGAGACCCAGTACTTC
>TRBD1|TRBJ2-2|few|TRBV29-1
CSVRQGIGTGELFF
TGCAGCGTCCGACAGGGGATCGGCACCGGGGAGCTGTTTTTT
>TRBD1|TRBJ2-3|few|TRBV12-3/TRBV12-4
CASSLDGQGADTQYF
TGTGCCAGCAGTTTAGATGGACAGGGGGCAGATACGCAGTATTTT
>TRBD1|TRBJ1-4|-|TRBV12-5
CASGLPEGQTATNEKLFF
TGTGCTAGTGGTTTGCCTGAGGGACAGACTGCAACTAATGAAAAACTGTTTTTT
>-|TRBJ1-3|few|TRBV30
CAFESKSSGNTIYF
TGTGCCTTTGAAAGCAAGAGCTCTGGAAACACCATATATTTT
>TRBD1|TRBJ2-7|few|TRBV18
CASSPRDREGEQYF
TGTGCCAGCTCACCCCGGGACAGGGAGGGCGAGCAGTACTTC
>-|TRBJ1-6|many|TRBV20-1
CSARTFGPPSPLHF
TGCAGTGCCAGAACTTTCGGGCCACCCTCACCCCTCCACTTT
>-|TRBJ2-3|-|TRBV20-1
CSARDGVDTQYF
TGCAGTGCTAGAGACGGGGTAGATACGCAGTATTTT
>TRBD1|TRBJ1-3|-|TRBV7-9
CASSSTGADGNTIYF
TGTGCCAGCAGCTCGACAGGGGCGGATGGAAACACCATATATTTT
>TRBD1|TRBJ1-1|-|TRBV18
CASSHGQDTEAFF
TGTGCCAGCTCTCACGGACAGGACACTGAAGCTTTCTTT
>-|TRBJ1-1|few|TRBV6-5
CASSYSPGGGETEAFF
TGTGCCAGCAGTTACTCCCCCGGCGGGGGTGAGACTGAAGCTTTCTTT
>TRBD2|TRBJ2-1|few|TRBV7-2
CASSLEGSGGVGEQFF
TGTGCCAGCAGCTTAGAGGGTAGCGGGGGGGTCGGTGAGCAGTTCTTC
>-|TRBJ2-1|-|TRBV15
CATRGASYNEQFF
TGTGCCACCAGGGGGGCTTCCTACAATGAGCAGTTCTTC
>-|TRBJ1-2|few|TRBV5-1
CASSPQAFNGYTF
TGCGCCAGCAGCCCCCAGGCTTTCAATGGCTACACCTTC